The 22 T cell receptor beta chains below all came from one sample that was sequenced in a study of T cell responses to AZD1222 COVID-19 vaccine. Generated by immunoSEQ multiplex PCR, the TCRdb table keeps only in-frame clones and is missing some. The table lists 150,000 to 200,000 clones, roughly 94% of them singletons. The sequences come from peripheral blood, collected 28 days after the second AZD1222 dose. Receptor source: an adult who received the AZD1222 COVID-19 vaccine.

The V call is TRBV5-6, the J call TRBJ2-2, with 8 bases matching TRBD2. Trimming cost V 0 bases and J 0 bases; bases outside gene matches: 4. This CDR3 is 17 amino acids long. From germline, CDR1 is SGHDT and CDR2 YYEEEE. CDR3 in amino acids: CASSLVISGTNTGELFF. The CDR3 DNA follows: TGTGCCAGCAGCTTGGTGATTAGCGGGACGAACACCGGGGAGCTGTTTTTT.

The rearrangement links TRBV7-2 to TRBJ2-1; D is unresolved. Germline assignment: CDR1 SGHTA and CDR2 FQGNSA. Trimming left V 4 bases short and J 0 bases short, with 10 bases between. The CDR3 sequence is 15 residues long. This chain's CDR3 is CASSSFSNSYNEQFF. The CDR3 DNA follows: TGTGCCAGCAGCTCATTTAGCAACTCCTACAATGAGCAGTTCTTC.

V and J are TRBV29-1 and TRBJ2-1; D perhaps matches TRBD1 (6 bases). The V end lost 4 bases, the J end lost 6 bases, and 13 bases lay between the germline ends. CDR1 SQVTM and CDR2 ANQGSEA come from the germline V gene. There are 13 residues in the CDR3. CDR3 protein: CSVVVVQGNEQFF. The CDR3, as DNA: TGCAGCGTTGTGGTTGTACAGGGCAATGAGCAGTTCTTC.

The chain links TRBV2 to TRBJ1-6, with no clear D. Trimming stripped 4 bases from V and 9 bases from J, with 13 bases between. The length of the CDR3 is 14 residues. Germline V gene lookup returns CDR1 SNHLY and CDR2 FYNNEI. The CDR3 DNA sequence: TGTGCCAGCAGTGGAACTCTCGGAGGTTCACCCCTCCACTTT. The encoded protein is CASSGTLGGSPLHF. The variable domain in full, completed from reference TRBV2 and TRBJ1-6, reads EPEVTQTPSHQVTQMGQEVILRCVPISNHLYFYWYRQILGQKVEFLVSFYNNEISEKSEIFDDQFSVERPDGSNFTLKIRSTKLEDSAMYFCASSGTLGGSPLHFGNGTRLTVT.

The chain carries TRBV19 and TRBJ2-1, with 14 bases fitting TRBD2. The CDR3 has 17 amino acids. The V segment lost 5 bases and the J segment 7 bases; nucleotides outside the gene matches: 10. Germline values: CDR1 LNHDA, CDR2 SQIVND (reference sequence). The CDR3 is CASSPRPGLAGVNEQFF. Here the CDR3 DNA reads TGTGCCAGTAGTCCCCGACCGGGACTAGCGGGAGTAAATGAGCAGTTCTTC.

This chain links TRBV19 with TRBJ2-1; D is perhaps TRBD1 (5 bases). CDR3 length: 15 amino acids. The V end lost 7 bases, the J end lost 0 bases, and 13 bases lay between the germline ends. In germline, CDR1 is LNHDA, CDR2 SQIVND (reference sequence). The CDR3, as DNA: TGTGCCAGTAAGGTTAGGGGCGACTCCTACAATGAGCAGTTCTTC. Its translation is CASKVRGDSYNEQFF.

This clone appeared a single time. The DNA for the CDR3 is TGTGCCAGCAGTTCCGGGCCTTTAAACTATGGCTACACCTTC. Encoded protein: CASSSGPLNYGYTF. V usage is TRBV28 and J usage is TRBJ1-2; unclear D gene. Trimming pared 4 bases from V and 2 bases from J, leaving 11 bases between. This CDR3 spans 14 amino acids. Per germline, CDR1 MDHEN and CDR2 SYDVKM.

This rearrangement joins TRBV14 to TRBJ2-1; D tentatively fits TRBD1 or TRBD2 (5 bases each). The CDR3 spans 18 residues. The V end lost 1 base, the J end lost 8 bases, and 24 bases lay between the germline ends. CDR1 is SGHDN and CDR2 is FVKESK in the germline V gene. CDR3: CASSQGVPRQGPLDEQFF. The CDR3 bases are TGTGCCAGCAGCCAAGGGGTACCTCGGCAGGGACCCTTGGATGAGCAGTTCTTC.

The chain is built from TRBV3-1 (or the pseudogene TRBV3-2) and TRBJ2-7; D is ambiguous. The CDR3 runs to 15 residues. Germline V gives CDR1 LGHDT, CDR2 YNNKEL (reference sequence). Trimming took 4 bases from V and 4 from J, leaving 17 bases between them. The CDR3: CASSPTPLVEYEQYF. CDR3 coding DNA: TGTGCCAGCAGCCCGACCCCCCTAGTGGAGTACGAGCAGTACTTC.

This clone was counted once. CDR3 coding DNA: TGTGCCAGCAGCCAGTCAGGAGGGCTCAATGAGCAGTTCTTC. Amino acids: CASSQSGGLNEQFF. This sequence joins TRBV5-4 and TRBJ2-1; D perhaps matches TRBD2 (6 bases). The CDR3 covers 14 residues. CDR1 is SGHNT and CDR2 is YYREEE in the germline V gene (reference sequence). V was cut by 4 bases and J by 6 bases, with 14 bases left in between.

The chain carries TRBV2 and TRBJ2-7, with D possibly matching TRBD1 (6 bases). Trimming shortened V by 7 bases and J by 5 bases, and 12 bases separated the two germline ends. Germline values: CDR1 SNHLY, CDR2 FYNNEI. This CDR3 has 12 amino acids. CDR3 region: CASKQGSNEQYF. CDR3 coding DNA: TGTGCCAGCAAGCAGGGGTCCAACGAGCAGTACTTC. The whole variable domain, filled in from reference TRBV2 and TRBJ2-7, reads EPEVTQTPSHQVTQMGQEVILRCVPISNHLYFYWYRQILGQKVEFLVSFYNNEISEKSEIFDDQFSVERPDGSNFTLKIRSTKLEDSAMYFCASKQGSNEQYFGPGTRLTVT.

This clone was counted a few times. The CDR3 is CASSLDRGPYEQYF. CDR3 coding DNA: TGTGCCAGCAGCTTAGACAGGGGGCCCTACGAGCAGTACTTC. This chain uses TRBV7-3 with TRBJ2-7; 10 bases map to TRBD1. Germline lookup yields CDR1 SGHTA and CDR2 FQGTGA. This CDR3 spans 14 amino acids. V was clipped by 2 bases and J by 2 bases; unmatched bases: 0. The entire variable domain, with the rest obtained from reference TRBV7-3 and TRBJ2-7, is as follows: GAGVSQTPSNKVTEKGKYVELRCDPISGHTALYWYRQSLGQGPEFLIYFQGTGAADDSGLPNDRFFAVRPEGSVSTLKIQRTERGDSAVYLCASSLDRGPYEQYFGPGTRLTVT.

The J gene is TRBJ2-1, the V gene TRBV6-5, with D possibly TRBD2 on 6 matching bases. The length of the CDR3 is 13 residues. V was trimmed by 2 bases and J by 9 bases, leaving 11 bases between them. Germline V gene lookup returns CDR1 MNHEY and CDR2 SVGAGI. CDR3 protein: CASSYGPAGEQFF. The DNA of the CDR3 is TGTGCCAGCAGTTACGGCCCAGCGGGTGAGCAGTTCTTC.

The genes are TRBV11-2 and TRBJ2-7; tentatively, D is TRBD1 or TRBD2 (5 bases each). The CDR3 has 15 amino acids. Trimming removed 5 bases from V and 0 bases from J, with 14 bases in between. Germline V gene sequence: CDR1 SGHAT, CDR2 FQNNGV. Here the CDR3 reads CASSHGAFSSYEQYF. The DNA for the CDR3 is TGTGCCAGCAGCCACGGGGCTTTCAGCTCCTACGAGCAGTACTTC.

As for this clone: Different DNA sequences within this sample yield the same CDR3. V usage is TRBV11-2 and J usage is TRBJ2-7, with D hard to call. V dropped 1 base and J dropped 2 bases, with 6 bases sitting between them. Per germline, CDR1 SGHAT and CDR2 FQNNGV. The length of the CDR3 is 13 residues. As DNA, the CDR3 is TGTGCCAGCAGCTTAGGTACCCCCTACGAGCAGTACTTC. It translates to CASSLGTPYEQYF. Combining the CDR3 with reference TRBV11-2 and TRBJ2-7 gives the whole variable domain EAGVAQSPRYKIIEKRQSVAFWCNPISGHATLYWYQQILGQGPKLLIQFQNNGVVDDSQLPKDRFSAERLKGVDSTLKIQPAKLEDSAVYLCASSLGTPYEQYFGPGTRLTVT.

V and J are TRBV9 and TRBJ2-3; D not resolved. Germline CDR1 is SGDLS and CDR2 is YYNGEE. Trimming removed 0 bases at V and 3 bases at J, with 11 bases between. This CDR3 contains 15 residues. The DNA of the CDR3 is TGTGCCAGCAGCGTAGCTGTGGAGAGGACAGATACGCAGTATTTT. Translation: CASSVAVERTDTQYF. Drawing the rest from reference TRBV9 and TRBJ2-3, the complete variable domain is DSGVTQTPKHLITATGQRVTLRCSPRSGDLSVYWYQQSLDQGLQFLIQYYNGEERAKGNILERFSAQQFPDLHSELNLSSLELGDSALYFCASSVAVERTDTQYFGPGTRLTVL.

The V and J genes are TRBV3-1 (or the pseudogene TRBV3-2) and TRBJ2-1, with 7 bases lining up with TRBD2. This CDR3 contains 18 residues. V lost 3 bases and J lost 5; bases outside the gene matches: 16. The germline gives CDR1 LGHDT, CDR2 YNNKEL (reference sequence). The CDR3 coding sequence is TGTGCCAGCAGCCAGTTGACTAGCCTACCGTCTAGTAACAATGAGCAGTTCTTC. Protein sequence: CASSQLTSLPSSNNEQFF.

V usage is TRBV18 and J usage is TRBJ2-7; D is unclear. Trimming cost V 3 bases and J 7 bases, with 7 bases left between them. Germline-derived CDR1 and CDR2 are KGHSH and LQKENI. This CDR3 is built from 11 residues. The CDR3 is CASSPGWEQYF. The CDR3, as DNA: TGTGCCAGCTCACCTGGGTGGGAGCAGTACTTC.

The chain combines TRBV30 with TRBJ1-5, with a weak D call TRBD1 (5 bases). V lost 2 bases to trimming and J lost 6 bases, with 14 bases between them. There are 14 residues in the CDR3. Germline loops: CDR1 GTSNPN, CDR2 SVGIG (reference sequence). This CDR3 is CAWSPGTASQPQHF. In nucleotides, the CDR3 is TGTGCCTGGAGTCCGGGGACGGCTTCTCAGCCCCAGCATTTT.

The CDR3 sequence: CASRKDPTNAGGYTF. The CDR3 bases are TGTGCCAGCAGAAAAGACCCGACGAACGCAGGGGGCTACACCTTC. The chain employs TRBV28 and TRBJ1-2, with D possibly TRBD1 on 5 matching bases. Trimming removed 6 bases from V and 8 bases from J, with 22 bases in between. Germline V CDR1 and CDR2: MDHEN, SYDVKM. This CDR3 has 15 residues.

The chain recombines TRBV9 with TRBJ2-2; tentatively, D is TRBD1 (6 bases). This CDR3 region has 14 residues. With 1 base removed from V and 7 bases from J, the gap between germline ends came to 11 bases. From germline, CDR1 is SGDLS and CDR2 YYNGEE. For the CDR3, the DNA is TGTGCCAGCAGCGTACTGGGGGCGAGCGGGGAGCTGTTTTTT. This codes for CASSVLGASGELFF.

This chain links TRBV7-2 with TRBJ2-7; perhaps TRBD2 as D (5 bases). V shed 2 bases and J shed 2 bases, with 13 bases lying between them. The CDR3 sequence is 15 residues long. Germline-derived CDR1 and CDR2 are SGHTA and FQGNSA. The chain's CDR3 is CASSLRSSSTYEQYF. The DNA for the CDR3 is TGTGCCAGCAGCTTAAGGTCTAGCTCTACCTACGAGCAGTACTTC.